This note documents a single T cell receptor (beta chain) sequence. The target antigen is unknown. Indicated treatment: around 19 received Ad26.COV2.S at low or high dose, single or two shots; several received placebo; per-sample allocation not given. Sampling was performed 63 days after the first vaccine or placebo injection. The sample is drawn from a study of Ad26.COV2.S vaccination and SARS-CoV-2 variants. Study in general: Into the muscle, Ad26.COV2.S was dosed once or twice, 56 days apart. Whole-study results and caveats: Analyses of TCR breadth and depth may have underestimated total T cell responses. In vaccinated individuals, spike-specific CD8+ and CD4+ T cell responses reportedly displayed substantial breadth.

Using immunoSEQ multiplex PCR, the repertoire was profiled, and TCRdb retains in-frame clones only, with some absent. Of about 680,000 clones in the sample, about 89% were seen once. Germline loops: CDR1 LGHDT, CDR2 YNNKEL (reference sequence). V was pared by 4 bases and J by 1 base, with 16 bases between. The CDR3 runs 16 residues. The sample consisted of peripheral blood, taken in a trial of Ad26.COV2.S vaccine versus placebo. This receptor was obtained from a person between 18 and 65 years old who received the Ad26.COV2.S COVID-19 vaccine or a placebo. The chain uses TRBV3-1 (or the pseudogene TRBV3-2) and TRBJ2-5; possible D gene TRBD2, 7 bases. The DNA of the CDR3 is TGTGCCAGCAGCCTAACACGCGGGGGCGGCCAAGAGACCCAGTACTTC. As protein: CASSLTRGGGQETQYF.